These 18 T cell receptor beta chains came from one sample sequenced in a study of blood T cell repertoires in COVID-19. TCRdb's table, derived via immunoSEQ multiplex PCR, lists solely in-frame clones and lacks some. This table has fewer than 250,000 clones, over 80% appearing once. Sequenced sample: PBMCs or T cells enriched from blood (not recorded which). Source of these receptors: a woman aged 35 to 49 who had recovered from COVID-19.

This sequence joins TRBV21-1 and TRBJ2-2; TRBD2 reflects the table's D call only, with no check against the DNA. TRBV21-1 corresponds to a pseudogene. CDR3 length: 17 residues. The CDR3 DNA reads TGTGCCAGCCCGCCCCGGGGAGCGGAGGAATTCACCGGGGAGCTGTTTTTT. Protein: CASPPRGAEEFTGELFF.

The chain couples TRBV15 to TRBJ2-3, with 8 bases that match TRBD2. V was clipped by 5 bases and J by 10 bases; unmatched bases: 5. CDR1 and CDR2 (germline): LNHNV, YYDKDF (reference sequence). This CDR3 spans 12 amino acids. The CDR3 nucleotides are TGTGCCACCAGCGGGGGACTAGGGGCGCAGTATTTT. Translating gives CATSGGLGAQYF.

V is TRBV7-2 and J is TRBJ2-7; 10 bases fit TRBD2. CDR3 size: 17 residues. J gave up 1 base and V 3 bases, and 9 bases lay outside the gene matches. Looked up from germline, CDR1 is SGHTA and CDR2 is FQGNSA. The CDR3 DNA is TGTGCCAGCAGCTTTGAGGTAGCGGGAGGACATTCCTACGAGCAGTACTTC. Its protein is CASSFEVAGGHSYEQYF.

J is TRBJ2-2 and V is TRBV19; the D gene is possibly TRBD1 (6 bases). Germline-derived CDR1 and CDR2 are LNHDA and SQIVND (reference sequence). V dropped 6 bases and J dropped 3 bases, with 14 bases sitting between them. The CDR3 has 15 amino acids. The CDR3 DNA is TGTGCCAGTAGAAGTCTGGGGGCTGACACCGGGGAGCTGTTTTTT. This sequence encodes CASRSLGADTGELFF.

The chain employs TRBV24-1 and TRBJ1-2, with D unresolved. CDR1 KGHDR and CDR2 SFDVKD come from the germline V gene. V lost 6 bases, J lost 4 bases, and 11 bases lay in between. CDR3 length equals 13 residues. The chain's CDR3 is CATSLSGGYGYTF. Written as DNA, the CDR3 is TGTGCCACCAGTCTGAGTGGTGGCTATGGCTACACCTTC.

The V gene is TRBV5-5, the J gene TRBJ1-6, with D perhaps TRBD1 (6 bases). V lost 0 bases to trimming and J lost 10 bases, with 11 bases between them. This CDR3 has 14 residues. Germline values: CDR1 SGHKS, CDR2 YYEKEE (reference sequence). CDR3 sequence (DNA): TGTGCCAGCAGCTTGGGGCAGGGGAACTCACCCCTCCACTTT. Its protein product is CASSLGQGNSPLHF.

V is TRBV2 and J is TRBJ2-1, with 8 bases that match TRBD1. CDR1 and CDR2 (germline): SNHLY, FYNNEI. V lost 8 bases, J lost 0 bases, and 21 bases stayed unmatched. CDR3 size: 20 residues. CDR3 region: CASRNDYRDRRTNSYNEQFF. The CDR3 DNA is TGTGCCAGCCGAAACGATTACCGGGACAGGAGGACAAACTCCTACAATGAGCAGTTCTTC.

As for this clone: At one boundary the junction diverges from the germline segment, which might be a read error. V is TRBV11-3 and J is TRBJ1-1; D is unresolved. The CDR3 extends over 13 amino acids. Per the germline V gene, CDR1 is SGHNT and CDR2 is YENEEA. The CDR3 protein is CASSLDSSRVPIF. In nucleotides, the CDR3 is TGTGCCAGCAGCTTAGATTCGTCCCGCGTCCCCATCTTT.

CDR3 loop: CASSRPGTGGGTEAFF. The CDR3 nucleotides are TGTGCCAGCAGCCGTCCCGGGACAGGGGGCGGGACTGAAGCTTTCTTT. The gene calls are TRBV5-5 and TRBJ1-1, with 12 bases fitting TRBD1. The CDR3 loop spans 16 amino acids. V lost 4 bases and J lost 5; bases outside the gene matches: 9. The V gene's germline CDR1 is SGHKS and CDR2 YYEKEE (reference sequence).

V usage is TRBV6-6 and J usage is TRBJ1-2, with 11 bases matching TRBD1. Germline CDR1 reads MNHNY; CDR2 reads SVGAGI (reference sequence). J gave up 4 bases and V 6 bases, and 7 bases lay outside the gene matches. The CDR3 has 15 residues. The CDR3 region has the DNA TGTGCCAGCAGCAAGGACAGGGGGCATCGCTATGGCTACACCTTC. Residues: CASSKDRGHRYGYTF.

V gene TRBV7-9 combines with J gene TRBJ2-7, with D uncertain. This CDR3 has 15 amino acids. V shed 0 bases and J shed 0 bases, with 9 bases lying between them. CDR1 and CDR2 (germline): SEHNR, FQNEAQ (reference sequence). The CDR3 region has the DNA TGTGCCAGCAGCTTAGCAGGCTGGAGCTCCTACGAGCAGTACGTC. This sequence encodes CASSLAGWSSYEQYV.

The V gene is TRBV27, the J gene TRBJ1-1, with D unresolved. This CDR3 spans 15 amino acids. The V and J ends lost 7 bases and 0 bases respectively, with 15 bases between them. Germline lookup yields CDR1 MNHEY and CDR2 SMNVEV (reference sequence). This CDR3 reads CASTKSRGMNTEAFF. The DNA of the CDR3 is TGTGCCAGCACCAAATCCCGGGGTATGAACACTGAAGCTTTCTTT.

The J gene is TRBJ1-1, the V gene TRBV29-1; no definite D call. The CDR3 sequence is 12 residues long. Germline V gene data show CDR1 as SQVTM and CDR2 as ANQGSEA. Trimming pared 4 bases from V and 9 bases from J, leaving 15 bases between. Here the CDR3 reads CSVGKPGYKAFF. CDR3 nucleotide sequence: TGCAGCGTTGGCAAGCCAGGATACAAAGCTTTCTTT.

The rearrangement uses TRBV19 and TRBJ2-3; 8 bases map to TRBD1. This CDR3 is built from 12 residues. The trim removed 5 bases at V and 5 bases at J, leaving 0 bases unmatched. CDR1 is LNHDA, CDR2 SQIVND, per germline (reference sequence). The CDR3 here is CASSDRGDTQYF. The CDR3 nucleotides are TGTGCCAGTAGTGACAGGGGAGATACGCAGTATTTT.

The CDR3 nucleotides read TGTGCCAGCTCACCCCAAGACAGCTCCTACGAGCAGTACTTC. This gives the protein CASSPQDSSYEQYF. V is TRBV18 and J is TRBJ2-7; D possibly corresponds to TRBD1 (5 bases). The CDR3 contains 14 residues. Per germline, CDR1 KGHSH and CDR2 LQKENI. Trimming left V 3 bases short and J 0 bases short, with 9 bases between.

The CDR3 loop reads CATGDRGSYEQYF. The CDR3 DNA is TGTGCCACAGGGGACAGGGGTTCCTACGAGCAGTACTTC. The chain carries TRBV3-1 (or the pseudogene TRBV3-2) and TRBJ2-7, with TRBD1 matching over 10 bases. The V segment lost 10 bases and the J segment 1 base; nucleotides outside the gene matches: 4. The CDR3 is made up of 13 amino acids. CDR1 is LGHDT and CDR2 is YNNKEL in the germline V gene (reference sequence).

The chain links TRBV6-6 to TRBJ2-1, with D possibly matching TRBD2 (6 bases). The CDR3 runs to 16 residues. The germline V gene encodes CDR1 MNHNY and CDR2 SVGAGI (reference sequence). V was shortened by 7 bases and J by 0 bases, with 16 bases between the two germline ends. CDR3 bases: TGTGCCAGCACGGGAGAAGCGGCTTACTCCTACAATGAGCAGTTCTTC. Encoded protein: CASTGEAAYSYNEQFF.

The rearrangement uses TRBV27 and TRBJ1-2; TRBD1 matches 7 bases. CDR1 is MNHEY, CDR2 SMNVEV, per germline (reference sequence). The CDR3 totals 14 residues. J gave up 4 bases and V 2 bases, and 4 bases lay outside the gene matches. The CDR3 spells CASSLDRDPYGYTF. The CDR3 DNA reads as TGTGCCAGCAGTTTAGACAGGGACCCCTATGGCTACACCTTC.